Described below is a single T cell receptor (beta chain) sequence and its context. Assay used: immunoSEQ multiplex PCR; TCRdb lists only in-frame clones, some missing. The table includes over 35,000 clones, 94% detected once. This specimen comes from a study of T cell changes during pregnancy in multiple sclerosis. The sequence was collected from a female donor with multiple sclerosis, enrolled in a pregnancy study. This specimen was CD8+ T cells from peripheral blood mononuclear cells, taken in the third trimester of pregnancy.

DNA for the CDR3: TGTGCCAGCAGGCATAAGGCGGGAGACACCGGGGAGCTGTTTTTT. The encoded protein is CASRHKAGDTGELFF. The chain links TRBV14 to TRBJ2-2, with TRBD2 identical over 7 bases. V shed 6 bases, J shed 3 bases, and the junction held 7 bases outside the gene matches. Germline V gene sequence: CDR1 SGHDN, CDR2 FVKESK. The CDR3 length is 15 residues. Full variable domain (remainder filled in from reference TRBV14 and TRBJ2-2): EAGVTQFPSHSVIEKGQTVTLRCDPISGHDNLYWYRRVMGKEIKFLLHFVKESKQDESGMPNNRFLAERTGGTYSTLKVQPAELEDSGVYFCASRHKAGDTGELFFGEGSRLTVL.